Sequencing of this T cell receptor (beta chain) was carried out in a study of blood T cell repertoires in COVID-19. Across the study: Both acute and convalescent COVID-19 samples were obtained from the United States, Italy and Spain. PBMCs, B-cell-depleted T cells, or T cells were the source of the cDNA or gDNA that made up the material.

V lost 5 bases to trimming and J lost 7 bases, with 14 bases between them. The CDR3 runs to 13 residues. The germline V gene has CDR1 SEHNR and CDR2 FQNEAQ (reference sequence). Some clones are missing from TCRdb's copy, which holds only in-frame ones; the method was immunoSEQ multiplex PCR. The sample lists 210,000 or so clones, about 85% occurring once. This chain connects TRBV7-9 to TRBJ1-1; D perhaps matches TRBD1 (5 bases). This receptor was identified in a woman under 30 who had recovered from COVID-19. Input material: peripheral blood. CDR3 region: CASSPPGLNEAFF. CDR3 sequence (DNA): TGTGCCAGCAGCCCCCCAGGGCTGAATGAAGCTTTCTTT.